What follows describes a single T cell receptor (beta chain). As yet, its antigen is unknown. This CDR3 has 14 amino acids. In germline, CDR1 is GTSNPN, CDR2 SVGIG (reference sequence). J gave up 6 bases and V 4 bases, and 7 bases lay outside the gene matches. The sample comes from a study of TIL therapy for anti-PD-1-resistant metastatic lung cancer. Study-level points and caveats: The cohort had more treatment-naive, never-smoker and oncogene-addicted patients than typical. The baseline peripheral repertoire was partially replaced by infused TIL clonotypes that later decayed.

Sample time point: pre-treatment sample, taken before nivolumab and TIL therapy. The libraries were made with immunoSEQ v3. Assay: immunoSEQ multiplex PCR; the TCRdb copy retains only in-frame clones and omits some. Altogether approximately 47,000 clones are present, approximately 86% being singletons, with the ten largest covering around 5%. The material sequenced was blood, taken at baseline. The sequence came from a person aged 25 to 85 with non-small cell lung cancer. The V gene is TRBV30, the J gene TRBJ2-2, with 8 positions matching TRBD2. CDR3 sequence reads: CAWNPHGGAGELFF. Written as DNA, the CDR3 is TGTGCCTGGAACCCGCACGGGGGGGCCGGGGAGCTGTTTTTT.